The following is a T cell receptor (beta chain) sequence with its context. Germline CDR1 reads SGHVS; CDR2 reads FQNEAQ. The CDR3 is 13 residues long. Trimming took off 4 bases at V and 2 bases at J, with 6 bases between the two ends. This sample was taken from a study of shared clonotypes between healthy human individuals. Clones were sequenced by immunoSEQ multiplex PCR, and TCRdb holds only the in-frame ones, with some missing. The sample has some 350,000 clones, 74% seen once; the top ten hold under 13%. A CD45RA+ naive subset and a CD45RA-negative memory subset were split from CD4+ cells. V is TRBV7-8 and J is TRBJ2-4, with D possibly matching TRBD2 (5 bases). The specimen was memory CD4+ T cells sorted from blood. Subset here: CD45RA-negative fraction. The receptor comes from a man younger than 45 in good health. CDR3 DNA: TGTGCCAGCAGCTCGGGGACCAAAAACATTCAGTACTTC. This codes for CASSSGTKNIQYF.